This entry features one TCR beta chain sequence. The target antigen is unknown. This record belongs to a study of T cell responses to AZD1222 COVID-19 vaccine. Trimming left V 5 bases short and J 7 bases short, with 17 bases between. Germline lookup yields CDR1 MDHEN and CDR2 SYDVKM. The CDR3 contains 14 residues. Overall study results and limits: Repertoire samples came only from after the peak T cell response. Only 6 or 7 AZD1222 recipients tested seropositive at baseline. Spike-specific TCR breadth and depth were elevated following two AZD1222 doses. There were mostly white British donors and more females than males, and clonal diversity was possibly underestimated.

This table comes from immunoSEQ multiplex PCR, and its TCRdb copy is limited to in-frame clones, with some not included. The sample lists approximately 150,000 clones; approximately 89% were seen once. This TCR was recovered from an adult in good health. Sequences were derived from peripheral blood, sampled on day 0 of AZD1222 vaccination. The J gene is TRBJ1-2, the V gene TRBV28; D possibly corresponds to TRBD1 (6 bases). CDR3 in amino acids: CASSPRGLQGGYTF. The CDR3, as DNA: TGTGCCAGCAGTCCCCGGGGGCTACAGGGTGGCTACACCTTC.